This T cell receptor beta chain is drawn from a study of blood T cells in healthy people across ages. Whole-study results and caveats: No conclusive comparison of naive versus antigen-experienced cells was possible with unsorted PBMCs.

Note on this clonotype: What it binds is unknown.

Trimming left V 6 bases short and J 4 bases short, with 15 bases between. There are 14 residues in the CDR3. The V gene's germline CDR1 is ENHRY and CDR2 SYGVKD. They isolated at least 7 million PBMCs from each sample. A second PCR of about 7 to 11 cycles used a sample-barcoded 5' primer and a J-beta primer mix. Each cDNA was tagged by a template-switch adaptor containing 12 random nucleotides. MiXCR, applied by TCRdb to the 5' RACE reads, yields one record per CDR3 protein. The table shows about 640,000 distinct CDR3 sequences, with under 65% occurring only once. The chain is built from TRBV10-3 and TRBJ1-2, with a tentative D call TRBD1 (5 bases). This sequence was found in a man between 60 and 75 years old in good health. The specimen sequenced was blood. The chain's CDR3 is CAIRPDLGTYGYTF. The CDR3, as DNA: TGTGCCATCAGGCCAGATCTGGGGACCTATGGCTACACCTTC.